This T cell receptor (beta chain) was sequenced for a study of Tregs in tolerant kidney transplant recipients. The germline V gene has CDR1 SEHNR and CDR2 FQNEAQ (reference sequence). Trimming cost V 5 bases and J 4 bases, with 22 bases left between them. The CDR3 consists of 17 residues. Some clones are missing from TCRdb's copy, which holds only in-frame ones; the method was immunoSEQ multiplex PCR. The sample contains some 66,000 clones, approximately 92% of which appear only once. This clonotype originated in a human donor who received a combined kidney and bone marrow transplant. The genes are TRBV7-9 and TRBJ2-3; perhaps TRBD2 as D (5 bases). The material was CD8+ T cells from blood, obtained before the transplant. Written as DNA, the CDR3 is TGTGCCAGCAGCCCTACCGACGTCGGGGAATCCGCAGATACGCAGTATTTT. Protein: CASSPTDVGESADTQYF.